A selection of T cell receptor beta chains follows, all from one sample in a study of T cells after yellow fever vaccination. TCRdb used MiXCR to reprocess the 5' RACE reads, holding one entry per CDR3 protein. This table has a few hundred thousand distinct CDR3 sequences, 3% to 4.5% appearing once. This specimen was PBMCs, taken on the day of the yellow fever booster vaccination. Source of these receptors: a man younger than 30 who received the YFV17D yellow fever vaccine. Both conserved end residues are part of each CDR3. A D gene is named only where the DNA matches it firmly. Clone size is not always given. Where it is, it says once, few, many or a class for expanded clones.

v_call	clone_size	j_call	d_call	cdr3_nt	cdr3_aa
TRBV9	few	TRBJ2-3	TRBD2	TGTGCCAGCAGCGCCCTGGGACTAGCGGGGACAGATACGCAGTATTTT	CASSALGLAGTDTQYF
TRBV6-2/TRBV6-3	many	TRBJ2-7	-	TGTGCCAGCAGCTGGAGCTACGAGCAGTACTTC	CASSWSYEQYF
TRBV5-1	many	TRBJ2-1	-	TGCGCCAGCAGCTTGTCGACAGTTTACAATGAGCAGTTCTTC	CASSLSTVYNEQFF
TRBV7-3	many	TRBJ2-3	-	TGTGCCAGCAGCTCCTGGGGGGGCGGGTCTACAGATACGCAGTATTTT	CASSSWGGGSTDTQYF
TRBV6-2/TRBV6-3	many	TRBJ1-2	-	TGTGCCAGCAGTAAAGGATCCGGGATAGATCAGCGCTACACCTTC	CASSKGSGIDQRYTF
TRBV18	many	TRBJ2-7	-	TGTGCCAGCTCATCGTATGGCGAGCAGTACTTC	CASSSYGEQYF
TRBV6-2/TRBV6-3	many	TRBJ2-4	TRBD2	TGTGCCAGCAGTTACTCAGTAGCGGGGGGACTCATTCAGTACTTC	CASSYSVAGGLIQYF
TRBV18	many	TRBJ2-3	TRBD2	TGTGCCAGCTCACGAGGCGGACTAGCGGAGGGCACAGATACGCAGTATTTT	CASSRGGLAEGTDTQYF
TRBV5-4	few	TRBJ2-3	-	TGTGCCAGCAGCCCTATGGGGTCCAGAGATACGCAGTATTTT	CASSPMGSRDTQYF
TRBV7-8	-	TRBJ2-3	-	TGTGCCAGCAGCTTAGTCGGGGGCACAGTCACAGATACGCAGTATTTT	CASSLVGGTVTDTQYF
TRBV4-1	-	TRBJ2-7	-	TGCGCCAGCAGCCAAGATATTGGGGACCTCTCCTACGAGCAGTACTTC	CASSQDIGDLSYEQYF
TRBV19	-	TRBJ2-5	-	TGTGCCAGTAGTGCTCACCCGCAGGTCCAAGAGACCCAGTACTTC	CASSAHPQVQETQYF
TRBV5-5	-	TRBJ1-1	-	TGTGCCAGCAGCCGAGAGGCAGGGGAAGCTTTCTTT	CASSREAGEAFF
TRBV5-6	many	TRBJ1-1	-	TGTGCCAGCAGCAGACTTACAACAGGGTACGGTGAAGCTTTCTTT	CASSRLTTGYGEAFF
TRBV5-1	many	TRBJ2-4	-	TGCGCCAGCAGCTTGTATGGGAGCCAAAACATTCAGTACTTC	CASSLYGSQNIQYF
TRBV4-1	many	TRBJ1-2	-	TGCGCCAGCAGCCAAGCCTACGCCTATGGCTACACCTTC	CASSQAYAYGYTF
TRBV24-1	few	TRBJ1-1	-	TGTGCCACCAGTGATAAATGGGGGTCAGCTTTCTTT	CATSDKWGSAFF
TRBV5-1	many	TRBJ2-1	-	TGCGCCAGCAGCCCGGTTTCCGGGGTGTATGAGCAGTTCTTC	CASSPVSGVYEQFF
TRBV7-9	many	TRBJ2-1	-	TGTGCCAGCAGCTTAGTGCGGCTTACCTACAATGAGCAGTTCTTC	CASSLVRLTYNEQFF
TRBV4-1	many	TRBJ2-2	TRBD1	TGCGCCAGCAGCCGCCCGGACAGGCCGAACACCGGGGAGCTGTTTTTT	CASSRPDRPNTGELFF
TRBV5-1	many	TRBJ2-7	-	TGCGCCAGCAGCTTGTGGTACGCCTTGATCTACGAGCAGTACTTC	CASSLWYALIYEQYF
TRBV20-1	few	TRBJ2-1	TRBD2	TGCAGTGCTAGAGATTTCATTTCGGGGGGGCCCTACAATGAGCAGTTCTTC	CSARDFISGGPYNEQFF
TRBV20-1	few	TRBJ2-5	-	TGCAGTGCCGTTTCTCGAGGGCAAGAGACCCAGTACTTC	CSAVSRGQETQYF
TRBV27	-	TRBJ1-3	TRBD1	TGTGCCAGCAAAAGACAGGGTCTCGGAAACACCATATATTTT	CASKRQGLGNTIYF
TRBV2	-	TRBJ1-5	-	TGTGCCAGCAGCGCCGGGACAAGAAATCAGCCCCAGCATTTT	CASSAGTRNQPQHF
TRBV5-1	few	TRBJ2-7	-	TGCGCCAGCAGCTCCAACCCCCCCATAGGGCGCCTCTACGAGCAGTACTTC	CASSSNPPIGRLYEQYF
TRBV6-2/TRBV6-3	many	TRBJ1-2	-	TGTGCCAGCAGTCCGGGGACATATGGCTACACCTTC	CASSPGTYGYTF
TRBV18	few	TRBJ2-1	-	TGTGCCAGCTCACGGGATCCCGATTACAATGAGCAGTTCTTC	CASSRDPDYNEQFF
TRBV7-9	many	TRBJ2-1	TRBD2	TGTGCCAGCAGCTTACGGGGAACGGGGGGGCCTAATGAGCAGTTCTTC	CASSLRGTGGPNEQFF
TRBV18	many	TRBJ1-5	-	TGTGCCAGCTCACCGACAGATAGCAATCAGCCCCAGCATTTT	CASSPTDSNQPQHF
TRBV20-1	many	TRBJ2-1	TRBD2	TGCAGTGCCCAGCGGGAATACAATGAGCAGTTCTTC	CSAQREYNEQFF
TRBV9	many	TRBJ2-5	TRBD2	TGTGCCAGCAGCGTAGGACCAGCGGGGGACCAAGAGACCCAGTACTTC	CASSVGPAGDQETQYF
TRBV27	many	TRBJ2-2	-	TGTGCCAGCACCTTACTGGGGGTCGGCGGGGAGCTGTTTTTT	CASTLLGVGGELFF
TRBV12-3/TRBV12-4	many	TRBJ2-2	TRBD1	TGTGCCAGCAGTCATGGACAGGCAGCGAGCACCGGGGAGCTGTTTTTT	CASSHGQAASTGELFF
TRBV3-1	many	TRBJ2-2	TRBD2	TGTGCCAGCAGCCAACGGCTAGCGGCCACCGGGGAGCTGTTTTTT	CASSQRLAATGELFF
TRBV5-5	few	TRBJ2-1	TRBD2	TGTGCCAGCGGGCCAGGGGTAGCGGGGGGGCTTGAGCAGTTCTTC	CASGPGVAGGLEQFF
TRBV5-6	many	TRBJ2-2	-	TGTGCCAGCAGTTGGGCCCTAGACACCGGGGAGCTGTTTTTT	CASSWALDTGELFF
TRBV5-4	many	TRBJ2-1	-	TGTGCCAGCAGCGCGGTGACCTACAATGAGCAGTTCTTC	CASSAVTYNEQFF
TRBV5-6	many	TRBJ2-7	-	TGTGCCAGCAGCTTGACGGGACCAGGGGAGCAGTACTTC	CASSLTGPGEQYF
TRBV20-1	many	TRBJ1-2	-	TGCAGTGCCAAGGACGGACCTAACTATGGCTACACCTTC	CSAKDGPNYGYTF
TRBV28	many	TRBJ2-3	TRBD2	TGTGCCACCCGAAGGAGCGGGGCAGATACGCAGTATTTT	CATRRSGADTQYF
TRBV20-1	few	TRBJ1-1	TRBD1	TGCAGTGCTAGTCTTCCCGCGACAGGGCGTCCTGAAGCTTTCTTT	CSASLPATGRPEAFF